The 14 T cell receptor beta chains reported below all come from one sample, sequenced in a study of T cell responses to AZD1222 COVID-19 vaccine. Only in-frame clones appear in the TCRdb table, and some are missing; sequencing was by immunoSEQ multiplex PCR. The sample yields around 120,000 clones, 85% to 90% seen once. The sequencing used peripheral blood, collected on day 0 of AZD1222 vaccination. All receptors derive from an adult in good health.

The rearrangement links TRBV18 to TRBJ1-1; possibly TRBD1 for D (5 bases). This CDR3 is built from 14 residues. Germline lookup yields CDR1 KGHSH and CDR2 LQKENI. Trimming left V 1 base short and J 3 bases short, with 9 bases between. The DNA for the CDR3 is TGTGCCAGCTCACCACGAGGGGCATACACTGAAGCTTTCTTT. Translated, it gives CASSPRGAYTEAFF.

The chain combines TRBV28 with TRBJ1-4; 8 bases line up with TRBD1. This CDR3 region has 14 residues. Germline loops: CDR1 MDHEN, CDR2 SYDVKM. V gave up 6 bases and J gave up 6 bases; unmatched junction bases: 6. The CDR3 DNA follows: TGTGCCAGCAGCCCCGGACAGGGCCATGAAAAACTGTTTTTT. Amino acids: CASSPGQGHEKLFF.

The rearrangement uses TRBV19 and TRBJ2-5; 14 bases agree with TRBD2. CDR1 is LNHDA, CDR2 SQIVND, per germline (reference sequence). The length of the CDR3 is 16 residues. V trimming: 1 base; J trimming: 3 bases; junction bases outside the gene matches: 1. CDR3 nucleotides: TGTGCCAGTAGTATAGGGGGACTAGCGGGAGAAGAGACCCAGTACTTC. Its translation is CASSIGGLAGEETQYF.

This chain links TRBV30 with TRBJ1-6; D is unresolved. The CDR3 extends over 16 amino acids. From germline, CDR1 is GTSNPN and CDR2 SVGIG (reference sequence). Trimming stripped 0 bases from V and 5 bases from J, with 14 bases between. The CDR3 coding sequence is TGTGCCTGGAGTGTACGGTCGGCGGTCGATAATTCACCCCTCCACTTT. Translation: CAWSVRSAVDNSPLHF. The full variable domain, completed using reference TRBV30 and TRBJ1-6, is SQTIHQWPATLVQPVGSPLSLECTVEGTSNPNLYWYRQAAGRGLQLLFYSVGIGQISSEVPQNLSASRPQDRQFILSSKKLLLSDSGFYLCAWSVRSAVDNSPLHFGNGTRLTVT.

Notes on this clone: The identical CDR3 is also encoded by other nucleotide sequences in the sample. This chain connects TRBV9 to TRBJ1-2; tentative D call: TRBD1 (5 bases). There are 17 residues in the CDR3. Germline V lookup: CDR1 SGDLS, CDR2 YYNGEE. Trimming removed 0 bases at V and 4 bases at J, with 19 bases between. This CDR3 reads CASSVAGTGDKAYGYTF. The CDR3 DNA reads TGTGCCAGCAGCGTAGCCGGGACGGGGGATAAAGCCTATGGCTACACCTTC.

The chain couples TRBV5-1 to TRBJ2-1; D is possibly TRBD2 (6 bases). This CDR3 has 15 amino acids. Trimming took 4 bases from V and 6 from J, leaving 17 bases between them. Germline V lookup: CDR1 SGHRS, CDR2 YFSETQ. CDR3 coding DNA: TGCGCCAGCAGCCCCAGAGGGGTAGCGGCCAATGAGCAGTTCTTC. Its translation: CASSPRGVAANEQFF. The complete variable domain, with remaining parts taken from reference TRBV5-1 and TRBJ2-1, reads KAGVTQTPRYLIKTRGQQVTLSCSPISGHRSVSWYQQTPGQGLQFLFEYFSETQRNKGNFPGRFSGRQFSNSRSEMNVSTLELGDSALYLCASSPRGVAANEQFFGPGTRLTVL.

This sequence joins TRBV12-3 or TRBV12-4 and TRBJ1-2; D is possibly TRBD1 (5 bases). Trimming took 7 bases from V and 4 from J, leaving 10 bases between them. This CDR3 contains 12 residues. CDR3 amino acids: CASIQGTYGYTF. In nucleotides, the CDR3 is TGTGCCAGCATCCAGGGAACCTATGGCTACACCTTC.

Here the CDR3 DNA reads TGTGCCAGCGGCTCGGGACAGGGAGCAGAGACCCAGTACTTC. Its protein is CASGSGQGAETQYF. The V call is TRBV28, the J call TRBJ2-5, with TRBD1 matching 9 bases. The CDR3 loop spans 14 amino acids. Germline CDR1 reads MDHEN; CDR2 reads SYDVKM. J gave up 4 bases and V 8 bases, and 8 bases lay outside the gene matches.

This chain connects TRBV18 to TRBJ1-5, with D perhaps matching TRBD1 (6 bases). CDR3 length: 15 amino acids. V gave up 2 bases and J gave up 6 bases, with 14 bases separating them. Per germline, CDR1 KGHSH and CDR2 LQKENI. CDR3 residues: CASSPFGSGAQPQHF. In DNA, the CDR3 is TGTGCCAGCTCACCATTCGGGTCAGGGGCTCAGCCCCAGCATTTT. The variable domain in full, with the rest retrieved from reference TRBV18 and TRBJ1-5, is NAGVMQNPRHLVRRRGQEARLRCSPMKGHSHVYWYRQLPEEGLKFMVYLQKENIIDESGMPKERFSAEFPKEGPSILRIQQVVRGDSAAYFCASSPFGSGAQPQHFGDGTRLSIL.

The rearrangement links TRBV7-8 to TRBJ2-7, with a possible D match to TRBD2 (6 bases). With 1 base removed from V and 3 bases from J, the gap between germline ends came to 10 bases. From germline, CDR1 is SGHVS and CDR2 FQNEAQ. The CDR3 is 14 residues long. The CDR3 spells CASSLVLGGYEQYF. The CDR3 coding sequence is TGTGCCAGCAGCTTAGTTCTGGGGGGCTACGAGCAGTACTTC.

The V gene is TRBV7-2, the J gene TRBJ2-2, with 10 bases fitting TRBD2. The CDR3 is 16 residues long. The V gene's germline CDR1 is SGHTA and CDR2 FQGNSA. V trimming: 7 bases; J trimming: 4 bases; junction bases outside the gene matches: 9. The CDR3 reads CASNNPLAGSTGELFF. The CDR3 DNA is TGTGCCAGCAACAACCCACTAGCGGGGAGCACCGGGGAGCTGTTTTTT.

The CDR3: CASSMGPKPATNEKLFF. In nucleotides, the CDR3 is TGTGCCAGTAGTATGGGCCCTAAACCGGCAACTAATGAAAAACTGTTTTTT. This chain joins TRBV19 and TRBJ1-4; D not certain. Trimming shortened V by 3 bases and J by 0 bases, and 14 bases separated the two germline ends. The CDR3 contains 17 residues. The germline gives CDR1 LNHDA, CDR2 SQIVND (reference sequence).

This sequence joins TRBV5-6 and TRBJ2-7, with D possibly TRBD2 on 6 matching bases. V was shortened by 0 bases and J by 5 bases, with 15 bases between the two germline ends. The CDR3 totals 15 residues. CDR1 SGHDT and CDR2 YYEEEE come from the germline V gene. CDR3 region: CASSLGGDPLDEQYF. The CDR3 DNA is TGTGCCAGCAGCTTGGGCGGGGACCCGCTCGACGAGCAGTACTTC.

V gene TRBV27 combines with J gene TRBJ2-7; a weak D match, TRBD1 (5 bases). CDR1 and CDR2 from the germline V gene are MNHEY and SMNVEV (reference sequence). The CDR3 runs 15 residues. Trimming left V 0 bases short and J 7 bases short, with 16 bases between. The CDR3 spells CASSLSTGHRGEQYF. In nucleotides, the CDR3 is TGTGCCAGCAGTTTATCGACCGGACACCGAGGAGAGCAGTACTTC.